This is a list of T cell receptor beta chains from one sample in a study of T-cell memory formation after mild COVID-19. One entry per CDR3 protein, called by TCRdb with MiXCR from the 5' RACE reads. The sample gives fewer than 400,000 distinct CDR3 sequences, 15% to 20% of which show up once; 20% to 25% is in the top ten. The sequenced sample consisted of PBMCs or a T cell subset sorted from them (not recorded which). Receptor source: a young man who had mild COVID-19 (a few samples of this study predate the infection). Cell type and time point are not known. The CDR3 runs from the conserved cysteine through the conserved F or W. Fields, in order: V gene, J gene, clone size, D gene, CDR3 DNA, CDR3 protein. A D gene is named only where the DNA matches it firmly. Only part of the rows carry a size: once, few, many, or a class if the clone is expanded.

v_call: TRBV29-1; j_call: TRBJ1-1; clone_size: -; d_call: -; cdr3_nt: TGCAGCGTTGATGGGATGGTGAAGGAAGCTTTCTTT; cdr3_aa: CSVDGMVKEAFF
v_call: TRBV25-1; j_call: TRBJ1-1; clone_size: -; d_call: -; cdr3_nt: TGTGCCAGCAGAAGTAGATCAGGCACTGAAGCTTTCTTT; cdr3_aa: CASRSRSGTEAFF
v_call: TRBV20-1; j_call: TRBJ2-5; clone_size: -; d_call: -; cdr3_nt: TGCAGTGCTAGAATGAGAGAGACCCAGTACTTC; cdr3_aa: CSARMRETQYF
v_call: TRBV7-2; j_call: TRBJ2-1; clone_size: many; d_call: TRBD2; cdr3_nt: TGTGCCAGCAGCTCCGCCGTGGGACTAGCGGGGGGGGGTTACAATGAGCAGTTCTTC; cdr3_aa: CASSSAVGLAGGGYNEQFF
v_call: TRBV7-9; j_call: TRBJ1-4; clone_size: -; d_call: -; cdr3_nt: TGTGCCAGCAGCTTAGTTGTGGAAAAACTGTTTTTT; cdr3_aa: CASSLVVEKLFF
v_call: TRBV6-5; j_call: TRBJ1-2; clone_size: -; d_call: -; cdr3_nt: TGTGCCAGCAGTCCACGGACCAGTGGGGGCTACACCTTC; cdr3_aa: CASSPRTSGGYTF
v_call: TRBV4-3; j_call: TRBJ2-5; clone_size: -; d_call: TRBD1; cdr3_nt: TGCGCCAGCAGCCAAGGGACAGGGAAGTTTCAAGAGACCCAGTACTTC; cdr3_aa: CASSQGTGKFQETQYF
v_call: TRBV20-1; j_call: TRBJ2-3; clone_size: many; d_call: TRBD2; cdr3_nt: TGCAGTGCTAGTGGGCTAGCGGCGGGGCCATACACAGATACGCAGTATTTT; cdr3_aa: CSASGLAAGPYTDTQYF
v_call: TRBV3-1; j_call: TRBJ1-1; clone_size: few; d_call: -; cdr3_nt: TGTGCCAGCAGCCAAGCATGGGGGGCGAGGGAAACTGAAGCTTTCTTT; cdr3_aa: CASSQAWGARETEAFF
v_call: TRBV5-1; j_call: TRBJ1-2; clone_size: few; d_call: -; cdr3_nt: TGCGCCAGCAGCTTTGGTCCGGGAGGCGGCTACACCTTC; cdr3_aa: CASSFGPGGGYTF
v_call: TRBV7-2; j_call: TRBJ2-2; clone_size: few; d_call: TRBD2; cdr3_nt: TGTGCCAGCAGCTTACGCGGGGGGGCCGGCGGGGAGCTGTTTTTT; cdr3_aa: CASSLRGGAGGELFF
v_call: TRBV24-1; j_call: TRBJ2-7; clone_size: -; d_call: TRBD1; cdr3_nt: TGTGCCACAAACCGACAGGGTAGCTCCTACGAGCAGTACTTC; cdr3_aa: CATNRQGSSYEQYF
v_call: TRBV7-2; j_call: TRBJ1-1; clone_size: -; d_call: TRBD1; cdr3_nt: TGTGCCAGCACCCAGAGGGGGCAGCCTGAAGCTTTCTTT; cdr3_aa: CASTQRGQPEAFF
v_call: TRBV6-5; j_call: TRBJ1-6; clone_size: few; d_call: -; cdr3_nt: TGTGCCAGCAGTTACTCGGCCCGGCTATATAATTCACCCCTCCACTTT; cdr3_aa: CASSYSARLYNSPLHF
v_call: TRBV24-1; j_call: TRBJ2-3; clone_size: few; d_call: -; cdr3_nt: TGTGCCACCAGTGATTTTCCCGACACAGATACGCAGTATTTT; cdr3_aa: CATSDFPDTDTQYF
v_call: TRBV4-2; j_call: TRBJ2-1; clone_size: -; d_call: -; cdr3_nt: TGTGCCAGCAGCCGAGGACTACGGAATGAGCAGTTCTTC; cdr3_aa: CASSRGLRNEQFF
v_call: TRBV7-2; j_call: TRBJ2-2; clone_size: many; d_call: -; cdr3_nt: TGTGCCAGCAGCCCTCACGGGGCGAACACCGGGGAGCTGTTTTTT; cdr3_aa: CASSPHGANTGELFF
v_call: TRBV25-1; j_call: TRBJ1-1; clone_size: -; d_call: -; cdr3_nt: TGTGCCAGCAGTGAATTAGGGGGGCGCACGGACACTGAAGCTTTCTTT; cdr3_aa: CASSELGGRTDTEAFF
v_call: TRBV20-1; j_call: TRBJ2-3; clone_size: few; d_call: TRBD2; cdr3_nt: TGCAGTGCCCACGGGGGGAGTGCAGGGCAAGATACGCAGTATTTT; cdr3_aa: CSAHGGSAGQDTQYF
v_call: TRBV5-1; j_call: TRBJ2-1; clone_size: -; d_call: TRBD1; cdr3_nt: TGCGCCAGCAGCAACGACAGGGGCTCCTACAATGAGCAGTTCTTC; cdr3_aa: CASSNDRGSYNEQFF
v_call: TRBV5-1; j_call: TRBJ2-2; clone_size: -; d_call: -; cdr3_nt: TGCGCCAGCAGCTTGGGACGGCGGGCGGACACCGGGGAGCTGTTTTTT; cdr3_aa: CASSLGRRADTGELFF
v_call: TRBV5-1; j_call: TRBJ2-3; clone_size: -; d_call: -; cdr3_nt: TGCGCCAGCAGCTTGAACGAGTCGAGCACAGATACGCAGTATTTT; cdr3_aa: CASSLNESSTDTQYF
v_call: TRBV5-1; j_call: TRBJ2-3; clone_size: few; d_call: TRBD1; cdr3_nt: TGCGCCAGCAGCCCGAGACAGGGGCCCGATACGCAGTATTTT; cdr3_aa: CASSPRQGPDTQYF
v_call: TRBV18; j_call: TRBJ2-5; clone_size: -; d_call: -; cdr3_nt: TGTGCCAGCTCACCAATTCCAGATCAAGAGACCCAGTACTTC; cdr3_aa: CASSPIPDQETQYF
v_call: TRBV9; j_call: TRBJ2-1; clone_size: -; d_call: TRBD2; cdr3_nt: TGTGCCAGCAGCGAGTTACTAGCGGGGGGGCTGGAGGAGCAGTTCTTC; cdr3_aa: CASSELLAGGLEEQFF
v_call: TRBV4-3; j_call: TRBJ2-1; clone_size: few; d_call: -; cdr3_nt: TGCGCCAGCAGCCAAGATAAACTTGGCGTGGATGAGCAGTTCTTC; cdr3_aa: CASSQDKLGVDEQFF
v_call: TRBV7-2; j_call: TRBJ1-2; clone_size: -; d_call: TRBD1; cdr3_nt: TGTGCCAGCAGCTTAACAGGGGGCGCGAACTATGGCTACACCTTC; cdr3_aa: CASSLTGGANYGYTF
v_call: TRBV5-1; j_call: TRBJ2-5; clone_size: few; d_call: TRBD2; cdr3_nt: TGCGCCAGCAGCTTGGACGTAAGCGGGGGGCTACGGGAGACCCAGTACTTC; cdr3_aa: CASSLDVSGGLRETQYF
v_call: TRBV27; j_call: TRBJ2-3; clone_size: few; d_call: -; cdr3_nt: TGTGCCACCAGGGGGCGCACGGGGGGGCATCGGGATACGCAGTATTTT; cdr3_aa: CATRGRTGGHRDTQYF
v_call: TRBV4-3; j_call: TRBJ1-1; clone_size: few; d_call: -; cdr3_nt: TGCGCCAGCAGCCAAGAGAGGCAAGCGAACACTGAAGCTTTCTTT; cdr3_aa: CASSQERQANTEAFF
v_call: TRBV28; j_call: TRBJ2-2; clone_size: -; d_call: -; cdr3_nt: TGTGCCAGCCGGTCAGGGAGCGGACCCCCCGGGGAGCTGTTTTTT; cdr3_aa: CASRSGSGPPGELFF
v_call: TRBV29-1; j_call: TRBJ2-1; clone_size: few; d_call: -; cdr3_nt: TGCAGCGCTGATACCTCGGGAGCCGTCAATGAGCAGTTCTTC; cdr3_aa: CSADTSGAVNEQFF
v_call: TRBV20-1; j_call: TRBJ2-7; clone_size: -; d_call: -; cdr3_nt: TGCAGTGTCTCAGGGAACTACGAGCAGTACTTC; cdr3_aa: CSVSGNYEQYF
v_call: TRBV4-1; j_call: TRBJ1-1; clone_size: -; d_call: TRBD1; cdr3_nt: TGCGCCAGCAGCCAAGACGCCCTGGGACAGCTTGAAGCTTTCTTT; cdr3_aa: CASSQDALGQLEAFF
v_call: TRBV6-6; j_call: TRBJ1-4; clone_size: few; d_call: TRBD1; cdr3_nt: TGTGCCAGCAGTTACGGGACAGGGGAAAAACTGTTTTTT; cdr3_aa: CASSYGTGEKLFF
v_call: TRBV12-3/TRBV12-4; j_call: TRBJ2-7; clone_size: few; d_call: TRBD1; cdr3_nt: TGTGCCAGCAGCTCCCGGACAGGGGCCGAGCAGTACTTC; cdr3_aa: CASSSRTGAEQYF
v_call: TRBV28; j_call: TRBJ2-3; clone_size: -; d_call: TRBD2; cdr3_nt: TGTGCCAGCAGTTTAGGTAGCGGGGGGGCCCATACGCAGTATTTT; cdr3_aa: CASSLGSGGAHTQYF
v_call: TRBV9; j_call: TRBJ1-2; clone_size: -; d_call: TRBD1; cdr3_nt: TGTGCCAGCAGCGATCCAGGACAGGGGATATCCTATGGCTACACCTTC; cdr3_aa: CASSDPGQGISYGYTF
v_call: TRBV7-2; j_call: TRBJ2-1; clone_size: few; d_call: TRBD2; cdr3_nt: TGTGCCAGCAGCTTAGGACTAGCGAGGTTCTTC; cdr3_aa: CASSLGLARFF
v_call: TRBV19; j_call: TRBJ2-1; clone_size: once; d_call: TRBD1; cdr3_nt: TGTGCCAGTTCCGGGACAGGGTATGTATTCAATGAGCAGTTCTTC; cdr3_aa: CASSGTGYVFNEQFF
v_call: TRBV7-9; j_call: TRBJ1-6; clone_size: -; d_call: -; cdr3_nt: TGTGCCAGCAGTCCCGGGACCGATAATTCACCCCTCCACTTT; cdr3_aa: CASSPGTDNSPLHF
v_call: TRBV7-6; j_call: TRBJ2-2; clone_size: -; d_call: -; cdr3_nt: TGTGCCAGCAGCCACCCGGCGGGACTTAACACCGGGGAGCTGTTTTTT; cdr3_aa: CASSHPAGLNTGELFF
v_call: TRBV5-1; j_call: TRBJ2-7; clone_size: many; d_call: TRBD2; cdr3_nt: TGCGCCAGCAGCTTCTTCGCGGGGGGGCGCTACGAGCAGTACTTC; cdr3_aa: CASSFFAGGRYEQYF
v_call: TRBV3-1; j_call: TRBJ2-2; clone_size: few; d_call: TRBD1; cdr3_nt: TGTGCCAGCAGCCATAGGGACAGGGACACCGGGGAGCTGTTTTTT; cdr3_aa: CASSHRDRDTGELFF
v_call: TRBV12-3/TRBV12-4; j_call: TRBJ2-3; clone_size: few; d_call: -; cdr3_nt: TGTGCCAGCAGTTTAGAGCGCCGGGATACGCAGTATTTT; cdr3_aa: CASSLERRDTQYF
v_call: TRBV2; j_call: TRBJ1-6; clone_size: -; d_call: -; cdr3_nt: TGTGCCAGCAGAACACGGGACTTTTCACTTGTTGATTCACCCCTCCACTTT; cdr3_aa: CASRTRDFSLVDSPLHF
v_call: TRBV7-9; j_call: TRBJ1-5; clone_size: few; d_call: -; cdr3_nt: TGTGCCAGCTCGAGCGGCAGCCTAGCGCCCCAGCATTTT; cdr3_aa: CASSSGSLAPQHF
v_call: TRBV29-1; j_call: TRBJ1-2; clone_size: -; d_call: -; cdr3_nt: TGCAGCGTTGTGGTAAGCGCAGGGAATACTGGCTACACCTTC; cdr3_aa: CSVVVSAGNTGYTF
v_call: TRBV7-2; j_call: TRBJ2-6; clone_size: -; d_call: -; cdr3_nt: TGTGCCAGCAGCTTAGAAGGGCTTCAGGCACCGGGGGGGGCCAACGTCCTGACTTTC; cdr3_aa: CASSLEGLQAPGGANVLTF
v_call: TRBV4-2; j_call: TRBJ2-2; clone_size: many; d_call: -; cdr3_nt: TGTGCCAGCAGCCAAGAGCCAGGGAACACCGGGGAGCTGTTTTTT; cdr3_aa: CASSQEPGNTGELFF
v_call: TRBV16; j_call: TRBJ1-5; clone_size: few; d_call: -; cdr3_nt: TGTGCCAGCAGCTTAGCAGGGTTTTATAGCAATCAGCCCCAGCATTTT; cdr3_aa: CASSLAGFYSNQPQHF
v_call: TRBV11-2; j_call: TRBJ2-5; clone_size: few; d_call: -; cdr3_nt: TGTGCCAGCAGCCCCGACGGGTGGCTACCGGAGGGGCAAGAGACCCAGTACTTC; cdr3_aa: CASSPDGWLPEGQETQYF
v_call: TRBV7-9; j_call: TRBJ2-7; clone_size: -; d_call: -; cdr3_nt: TGTGCCAGCAGCTTAGAGATACCCTACGAGCAGTACTTC; cdr3_aa: CASSLEIPYEQYF
v_call: TRBV7-9; j_call: TRBJ2-1; clone_size: -; d_call: -; cdr3_nt: TGTGCCAGCAGCCACCCCTTCCTTCGGGGTTACAATGAGCAGTTCTTC; cdr3_aa: CASSHPFLRGYNEQFF
v_call: TRBV27; j_call: TRBJ1-1; clone_size: few; d_call: TRBD1; cdr3_nt: TGTGCCAGCAGTATTTCCGGGACAGGGGACACTGAAGCTTTCTTT; cdr3_aa: CASSISGTGDTEAFF
v_call: TRBV6-5; j_call: TRBJ1-3; clone_size: few; d_call: TRBD1; cdr3_nt: TGTGCCAGCAGGGACTACGGGACAGCTGGAAACACCATATATTTT; cdr3_aa: CASRDYGTAGNTIYF
v_call: TRBV5-1; j_call: TRBJ1-2; clone_size: -; d_call: TRBD1; cdr3_nt: TGCGCCAGCAATACCGGGACAGGGGTTGACTATGGCTACACCTTC; cdr3_aa: CASNTGTGVDYGYTF
v_call: TRBV7-2; j_call: TRBJ2-2; clone_size: few; d_call: -; cdr3_nt: TGTGCCAGCAGCTTAGTTGGCAGTTCCACCGGGGAGCTGTTTTTT; cdr3_aa: CASSLVGSSTGELFF
v_call: TRBV29-1; j_call: TRBJ2-3; clone_size: few; d_call: -; cdr3_nt: TGCAGCGTAGCTACGGGACTTCGAACAGATACGCAGTATTTT; cdr3_aa: CSVATGLRTDTQYF